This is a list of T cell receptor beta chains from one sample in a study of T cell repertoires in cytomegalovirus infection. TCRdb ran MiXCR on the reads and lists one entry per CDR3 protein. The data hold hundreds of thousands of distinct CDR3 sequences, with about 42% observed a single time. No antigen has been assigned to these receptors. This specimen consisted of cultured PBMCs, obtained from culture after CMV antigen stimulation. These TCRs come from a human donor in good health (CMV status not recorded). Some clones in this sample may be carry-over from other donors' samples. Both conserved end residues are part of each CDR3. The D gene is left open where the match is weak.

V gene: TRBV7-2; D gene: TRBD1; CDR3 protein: CASSLNRGQPQHF
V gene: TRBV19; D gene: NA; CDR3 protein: CANAGTGLPSGYTF
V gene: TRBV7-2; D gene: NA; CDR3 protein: CASSLVAKNYGYTF
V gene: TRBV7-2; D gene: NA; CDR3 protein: CASSPDSDSHQPQHF
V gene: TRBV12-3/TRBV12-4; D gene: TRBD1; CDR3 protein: CASSKTGGTAEQYF
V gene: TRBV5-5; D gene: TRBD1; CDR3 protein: CASSLDRGVRTDTQYF
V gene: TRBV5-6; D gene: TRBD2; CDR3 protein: CASSLGLAGDQYF
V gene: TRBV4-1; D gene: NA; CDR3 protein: CASSLRGGVGTGELFF
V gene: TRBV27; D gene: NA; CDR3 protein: CASSPVPGHIVGELFF
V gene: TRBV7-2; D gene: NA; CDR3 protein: CASSLKLTAGSQPQHF
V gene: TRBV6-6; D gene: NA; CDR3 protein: CASSHDREGETQYF
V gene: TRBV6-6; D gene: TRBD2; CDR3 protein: CASSGLGGGAYEQYF
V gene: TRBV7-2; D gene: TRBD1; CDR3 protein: CASSEYRGADTQYF
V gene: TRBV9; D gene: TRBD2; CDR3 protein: CASSAGTSGGAEETQYF
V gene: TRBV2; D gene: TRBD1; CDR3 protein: CASRRTGGTDTQYF
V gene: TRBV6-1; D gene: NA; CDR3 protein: CASSDQGSGANVLTF
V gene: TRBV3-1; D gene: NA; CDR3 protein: CASSQAGGLGSYNEQFF
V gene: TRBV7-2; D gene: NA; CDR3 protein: CASSDRGGPDEQFF
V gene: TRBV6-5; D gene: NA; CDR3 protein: CASSYRLLHQETQYF
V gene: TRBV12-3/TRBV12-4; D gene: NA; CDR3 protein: CASSLEGGPADTQYF
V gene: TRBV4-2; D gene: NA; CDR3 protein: CASSQRVSNEQYF
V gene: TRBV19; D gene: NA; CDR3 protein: CATTADNYGYTF
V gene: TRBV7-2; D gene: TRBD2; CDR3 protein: CASRPKTSGGVYNEQFF
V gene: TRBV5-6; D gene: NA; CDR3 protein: CASSPDAGLSGANVLTF
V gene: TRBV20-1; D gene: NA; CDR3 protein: CSAKMGDYNGYTF
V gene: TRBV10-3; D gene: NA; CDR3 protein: CAIRDRDQETQYF
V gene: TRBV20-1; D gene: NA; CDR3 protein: CSAKGLFYNSPLHF
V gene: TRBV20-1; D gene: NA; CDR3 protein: CSAREPGMNTEAFF
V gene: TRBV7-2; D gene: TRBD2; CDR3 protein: CASSSRPGLAGREQYF
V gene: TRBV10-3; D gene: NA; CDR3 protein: CATAGGTNEKLFF
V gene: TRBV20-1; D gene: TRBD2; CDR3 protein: CSAPGTSGGANTQYF
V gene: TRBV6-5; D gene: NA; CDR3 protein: CASSLGRTMAGYTF
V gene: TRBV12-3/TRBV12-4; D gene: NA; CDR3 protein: CASSLVREQFF
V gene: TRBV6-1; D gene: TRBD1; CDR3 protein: CASSEWEDRGFFIWSYEQYF
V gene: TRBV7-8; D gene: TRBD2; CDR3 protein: CASSNRDYFGGELFF
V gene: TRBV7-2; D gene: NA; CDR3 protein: CASSPEFGGSHEQYF
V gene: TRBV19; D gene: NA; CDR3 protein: CASSIDFPGSGGELFF
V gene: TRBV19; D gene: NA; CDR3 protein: CASSIGLAYSYEQYF
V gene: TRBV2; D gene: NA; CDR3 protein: CASSGGLWETQYF
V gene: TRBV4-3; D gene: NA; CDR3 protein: CASSQDAGETQYF
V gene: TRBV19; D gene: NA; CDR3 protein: CASSIPLLRGGYNEQFF